This T cell receptor (beta chain) was identified during a study of T cell repertoires in cytomegalovirus infection. Study summary: TCR beta signatures that were public indicated CMV infection and matching HLA type.

Using its own MiXCR run on the reads, TCRdb lists one record per CDR3 protein. The repertoire holds about 400,000 distinct CDR3 sequences, with 15% to 20% as singletons. This clonotype has at least ten counts. The antigen is not known. The study's findings and limits: In two of eight donors, the top clonotype was HLA-C-restricted CMV-specific.

Germline V gene lookup returns CDR1 LNHNV and CDR2 YYDKDF (reference sequence). The CDR3 sequence is 17 residues long. V dropped 3 bases and J dropped 2 bases, with 20 bases sitting between them. The origin of this receptor is a human donor in good health (CMV status not recorded). Some clones in this sample may be carry-over from other donors' samples. The sequenced sample was PBMCs. The chain joins TRBV15 to TRBJ2-7, with D tentatively TRBD2 (8 bases). Here the CDR3 reads CATSSSPGGGVPYEQYF. In DNA, the CDR3 is TGTGCCACCAGCAGCTCTCCGGGAGGGGGCGTGCCCTACGAGCAGTACTTC.